This T cell receptor beta chain was observed in a study of T-cell reconstitution after alpha-beta-depleted transplantation in children. For TCRbeta, the library was prepared with unique molecular identifiers. MiXCR, applied by TCRdb to the PCR reads, yields one record per CDR3 protein. The data show 500,000 to 650,000 distinct CDR3 sequences, under 15% seen once. This clonotype was counted between two and nine times. This CDR3 region has 14 residues. The trim removed 4 bases at V and 2 bases at J, leaving 7 bases unmatched. Germline V gives CDR1 DFQATT, CDR2 SNEGSKA (reference sequence). V usage is TRBV20-1 and J usage is TRBJ2-7; 8 bases fit TRBD1. The specimen comprised PBMCs, mostly from graft donor cells, sampled 360 days after TCRalphabeta/CD19-depleted stem cell transplant. This sequence originates from a male patient between 5 and 17 years old who had a stem cell transplant for acute myeloid leukemia, so the T cells may come from the graft donor. CDR3 nucleotide sequence: TGCAGTGCTACTCAGGGACAGGTGCCCTACGAGCAGTACTTC. This codes for CSATQGQVPYEQYF.